A single sample gave rise to the 28 T cell receptor beta chains below, sequenced in a study of radiotherapy plus CTLA-4 blockade in lung cancer. Clones were sequenced by immunoSEQ multiplex PCR, and TCRdb holds only the in-frame ones, with some missing. The data hold tens of thousands of clones, with around 80% observed a single time. Sequenced material: peripheral blood, taken from a patient treated with radiotherapy plus ipilimumab. All receptors derive from a human donor with non-small cell lung cancer who had a complete response to radiotherapy plus ipilimumab.

This chain connects TRBV28 to TRBJ1-4; 7 bases are shared with TRBD1. The junction had 5 bases not matched to a gene; V was cut back by 6 bases and J by 1 base. The germline V gene has CDR1 MDHEN and CDR2 SYDVKM. The CDR3 runs 15 residues. This CDR3 is CASRLGDRTNEKLFF. For the CDR3, the DNA is TGTGCCAGCAGACTGGGGGACAGAACTAATGAAAAACTGTTTTTT.

Of note for this clone: Other nucleotide sequences in the sample specify the same CDR3. The J gene is TRBJ2-1, the V gene TRBV9, with D possibly matching TRBD2 (6 bases). The germline V gene encodes CDR1 SGDLS and CDR2 YYNGEE. Trimming shortened V by 0 bases and J by 0 bases, and 13 bases separated the two germline ends. The CDR3 sequence is 17 residues long. CDR3 in amino acids: CASSVGSSGSSYNEQFF. The CDR3 DNA sequence: TGTGCCAGCAGCGTAGGAAGTAGCGGTAGCTCCTACAATGAGCAGTTCTTC.

This clone was detected a few times. This sequence joins TRBV9 and TRBJ1-5; no clear D. This CDR3 region has 13 residues. Germline loops: CDR1 SGDLS, CDR2 YYNGEE. Trimming stripped 4 bases from V and 2 bases from J, with 7 bases between. Here the CDR3 DNA reads TGTGCCAGCAGCCCCTCCGGCAATCAGCCCCAGCATTTT. Translated, it gives CASSPSGNQPQHF.

The chain combines TRBV5-6 with TRBJ1-1, with D possibly being TRBD1 (5 bases). The V end was cut by 2 bases, the J end by 3 bases, with 11 bases between. CDR3 length: 14 residues. The V gene's germline CDR1 is SGHDT and CDR2 YYEEEE. CDR3 amino acids: CASSFGGGDTEAFF. CDR3 nucleotides: TGTGCCAGCAGCTTCGGAGGAGGGGACACTGAAGCTTTCTTT.

V and J are TRBV5-6 and TRBJ1-2, with D uncertain. The CDR3 covers 14 residues. The V end lost 2 bases, the J end lost 7 bases, and 15 bases lay between the germline ends. Germline V CDR1 and CDR2: SGHDT, YYEEEE. CDR3 DNA: TGTGCCAGCAGCTTAACCGCGAGTGGTGGTGGCTACACCTTC. Translated, it gives CASSLTASGGGYTF.

This clone was seen a handful of times. V and J are TRBV7-9 and TRBJ1-6; D not certain. The CDR3 contains 11 residues. V gave up 2 bases and J gave up 13 bases, with 6 bases separating them. Germline CDR1 SEHNR, CDR2 FQNEAQ (reference sequence). Here the CDR3 reads CASSLRGPLHF. The CDR3 coding sequence is TGTGCCAGCAGCTTAAGAGGGCCCCTCCACTTT.

The chain couples TRBV5-5 to TRBJ1-2; D is ambiguous. Germline lookup yields CDR1 SGHKS and CDR2 YYEKEE (reference sequence). Trimming took off 5 bases at V and 8 bases at J, with 22 bases between the two ends. The CDR3 has 15 amino acids. In DNA, the CDR3 is TGTGCCAGCAGTGGGGAGGCGACCGAGCGTAGGGGCTACACCTTC. This codes for CASSGEATERRGYTF.

J is TRBJ2-7 and V is TRBV7-8, with D tentatively TRBD1 (5 bases). The germline gives CDR1 SGHVS, CDR2 FQNEAQ. V was trimmed by 5 bases and J by 4 bases, leaving 18 bases between them. The CDR3 covers 15 residues. CDR3 sequence: CASSPGRVNPYEQYF. CDR3 coding DNA: TGTGCCAGCAGCCCCGGCAGGGTTAACCCTTACGAGCAGTACTTC.

A single count supports this clone. This chain uses TRBV7-2 with TRBJ2-3, with D tentatively TRBD1 (5 bases). The V and J ends lost 1 base and 0 bases respectively, with 5 bases between them. This CDR3 is 14 amino acids long. Germline CDR1 SGHTA, CDR2 FQGNSA. The CDR3 loop is CASSLDRSTDTQYF. CDR3 nucleotides: TGTGCCAGCAGCTTAGACAGGAGCACAGATACGCAGTATTTT.

The chain joins TRBV7-2 to TRBJ2-1; TRBD2 matches at 8 bases. Germline V gives CDR1 SGHTA, CDR2 FQGNSA. The CDR3 spans 16 residues. V trimming: 4 bases; J trimming: 0 bases; junction bases outside the gene matches: 5. The CDR3 region is CASSSSGGNSYNEQFF. The CDR3 DNA reads as TGTGCCAGCAGCTCCAGCGGGGGAAACTCCTACAATGAGCAGTTCTTC.

V and J are TRBV5-1 and TRBJ1-1; 7 nucleotides line up with TRBD1. The J segment lost 1 base and the V segment lost 2 bases, leaving 5 bases of the junction unmatched. Germline-derived CDR1 and CDR2 are SGHRS and YFSETQ. There are 15 residues in the CDR3. The CDR3 sequence: CASSLQGLPNTEAFF. CDR3 in DNA: TGCGCCAGCAGCTTACAGGGGCTCCCGAACACTGAAGCTTTCTTT.

The J gene is TRBJ2-7, the V gene TRBV7-9; 11 bases map to TRBD1. V lost 4 bases and J lost 2; bases outside the gene matches: 1. This CDR3 comprises 14 residues. CDR1 is SEHNR and CDR2 is FQNEAQ in the germline V gene (reference sequence). The CDR3 spells CASSWGQGAYEQYF. CDR3 nucleotides: TGTGCCAGCAGCTGGGGACAGGGGGCCTACGAGCAGTACTTC. Together with reference TRBV7-9 and TRBJ2-7, the CDR3 gives the full variable domain: DTGVSQNPRHKITKRGQNVTFRCDPISEHNRLYWYRQTLGQGPEFLTYFQNEAQLEKSRLLSDRFSAERPKGSFSTLEIQRTEQGDSAMYLCASSWGQGAYEQYFGPGTRLTVT.

The V and J genes are TRBV9 and TRBJ2-3; 11 bases are a match to TRBD2. The V gene's germline CDR1 is SGDLS and CDR2 YYNGEE. The length of the CDR3 is 17 residues. After removal of 0 bases from V and 2 bases from J, the junction contained 5 bases not matched to a gene. CDR3 DNA: TGTGCCAGCAGCGTAGTCACTAGCGGGAGCAACACAGATACGCAGTATTTT. This sequence encodes CASSVVTSGSNTDTQYF.

This clone showed up just a few times. This rearrangement joins TRBV7-9 to TRBJ1-3, with a tentative D call TRBD1 (6 bases). Germline CDR1 is SEHNR and CDR2 is FQNEAQ (reference sequence). Trimming pared 6 bases from V and 0 bases from J, leaving 18 bases between. This CDR3 is built from 17 residues. CDR3 region: CASSPTGRRVSGNTIYF. CDR3 in DNA: TGTGCCAGCAGTCCTACAGGGCGGCGGGTCTCTGGAAACACCATATATTTT. The full variable domain, its missing parts supplied by reference TRBV7-9 and TRBJ1-3, is DTGVSQNPRHKITKRGQNVTFRCDPISEHNRLYWYRQTLGQGPEFLTYFQNEAQLEKSRLLSDRFSAERPKGSFSTLEIQRTEQGDSAMYLCASSPTGRRVSGNTIYFGEGSWLTVV.

The CDR3 sequence is CASSLASDFLAGNTIYF. The CDR3 DNA sequence: TGTGCCAGCAGCCTGGCTTCGGACTTCCTCGCTGGAAACACCATATATTTT. The chain links TRBV11-3 to TRBJ1-3; D is unresolved. This CDR3 contains 17 residues. Germline V gene sequence: CDR1 SGHNT, CDR2 YENEEA. V dropped 5 bases and J dropped 2 bases, with 19 bases sitting between them.

The gene calls are TRBV5-6 and TRBJ1-2; D unclear. V gave up 0 bases and J gave up 4 bases, with 10 bases separating them. From germline, CDR1 is SGHDT and CDR2 YYEEEE. This CDR3 region has 14 residues. CDR3 loop: CASSLEEDSYGYTF. CDR3 sequence (DNA): TGTGCCAGCAGCTTGGAGGAGGATTCCTATGGCTACACCTTC. Based on the CDR3 plus reference TRBV5-6 and TRBJ1-2, the full variable domain is DAGVTQSPTHLIKTRGQQVTLRCSPKSGHDTVSWYQQALGQGPQFIFQYYEEEERQRGNFPDRFSGHQFPNYSSELNVNALLLGDSALYLCASSLEEDSYGYTFGSGTRLTVV.

V is TRBV18 and J is TRBJ2-5; D might be TRBD1 (6 bases). The CDR3 is 14 residues long. The V end was cut by 3 bases, the J end by 4 bases, with 12 bases between. CDR1 and CDR2 (germline): KGHSH, LQKENI. CDR3 protein: CASSPGASGETQYF. DNA of the CDR3: TGTGCCAGCTCACCGGGGGCTTCAGGAGAGACCCAGTACTTC.

This clone appeared a few times. The chain carries TRBV28 and TRBJ2-5; 7 bases agree with TRBD1. CDR3 length: 14 residues. V was pared by 6 bases and J by 2 bases, with 6 bases of the junction left unmatched. Per germline, CDR1 MDHEN and CDR2 SYDVKM. CDR3 sequence: CASSPGQVQETQYF. CDR3 bases: TGTGCCAGCAGCCCTGGACAGGTTCAAGAGACCCAGTACTTC.

The rearrangement links TRBV5-6 to TRBJ2-1; 7 bases line up with TRBD1. The trim removed 5 bases at V and 10 bases at J, leaving 18 bases unmatched. The CDR3 length is 16 residues. Germline CDR1 and CDR2: SGHDT and YYEEEE. In nucleotides, the CDR3 is TGTGCCAGCAGGGACAAGACAGGGTCCGTCGAAATAGAGCAGTTCTTC. Protein product: CASRDKTGSVEIEQFF. Based on the CDR3 plus reference TRBV5-6 and TRBJ2-1, the full variable domain is DAGVTQSPTHLIKTRGQQVTLRCSPKSGHDTVSWYQQALGQGPQFIFQYYEEEERQRGNFPDRFSGHQFPNYSSELNVNALLLGDSALYLCASRDKTGSVEIEQFFGPGTRLTVL.

The chain combines TRBV27 with TRBJ2-3, with 7 positions matching TRBD2. Per the germline V gene, CDR1 is MNHEY and CDR2 is SMNVEV (reference sequence). CDR3 length: 15 residues. The trim removed 3 bases at V and 4 bases at J, leaving 7 bases unmatched. CDR3: CASSLGRVVADTQYF. The CDR3 DNA follows: TGTGCCAGCAGTTTGGGGAGGGTAGTGGCAGATACGCAGTATTTT.

V usage is TRBV10-1 and J usage is TRBJ2-3; D may be TRBD1 (6 bases). Germline V gene sequence: CDR1 WNHNN, CDR2 SYGVQD (reference sequence). V shed 5 bases and J shed 5 bases, with 14 bases lying between them. The CDR3 runs to 14 residues. The CDR3, as DNA: TGCGCCAGCAGTCGAAGGGGGAGTATAGATACGCAGTATTTT. This codes for CASSRRGSIDTQYF.

J is TRBJ2-5 and V is TRBV6-5; 12 nucleotides match TRBD2. CDR1 is MNHEY and CDR2 is SVGAGI in the germline V gene. CDR3 length: 15 amino acids. V was clipped by 0 bases and J by 7 bases; unmatched bases: 3. DNA for the CDR3: TGTGCCAGCAGTTACTCGACTAGCGGGAGTAGGACCCAGTACTTC. Residues: CASSYSTSGSRTQYF.

V and J are TRBV6-1 and TRBJ2-7; 8 nucleotides match TRBD2. This CDR3 spans 16 amino acids. Germline V gene data show CDR1 as MNHNS and CDR2 as SASEGT. V gave up 4 bases and J gave up 1 base; unmatched junction bases: 9. The CDR3 region has the DNA TGTGCCAGCAGTGGCGGGGGGCCGCGGAAGTCCTACGAGCAGTACTTC. It encodes CASSGGGPRKSYEQYF.

This clone showed up just a few times. The V call is TRBV5-1, the J call TRBJ1-5; TRBD1 might be the D (5 bases). Between the trimmed V and J ends, which lost 0 bases and 6 bases, there was a span of 19 bases. The CDR3 loop spans 17 amino acids. Germline assignment: CDR1 SGHRS and CDR2 YFSETQ. In nucleotides, the CDR3 is TGCGCCAGCAGCTTGGCCATGGGGGAGGGGTCGGGTCAGCCCCAGCATTTT. Protein product: CASSLAMGEGSGQPQHF.

The chain employs TRBV18 and TRBJ2-7; weak D call: TRBD1 (6 bases). In germline, CDR1 is KGHSH, CDR2 LQKENI. The CDR3 extends over 15 amino acids. V was shortened by 0 bases and J by 1 base, with 10 bases between the two germline ends. CDR3 DNA: TGTGCCAGCTCACCACCCACAACAGGGTCCTACGAGCAGTACTTC. Protein product: CASSPPTTGSYEQYF.

This chain joins TRBV5-1 and TRBJ1-4, with 7 bases matching TRBD1. The J segment lost 3 bases and the V segment lost 4 bases, leaving 9 bases of the junction unmatched. The CDR3 is made up of 16 amino acids. Per the germline V gene, CDR1 is SGHRS and CDR2 is YFSETQ. Here the CDR3 DNA reads TGCGCCAGCAGCCAGGGATTGACAGGGCCTAATGAAAAACTGTTTTTT. This gives the protein CASSQGLTGPNEKLFF.

This chain connects TRBV18 to TRBJ1-2; D not certain. The CDR3 is 15 residues long. Trimming shortened V by 4 bases and J by 0 bases, and 12 bases separated the two germline ends. Germline CDR1 reads KGHSH; CDR2 reads LQKENI. This CDR3 reads CASSLYSAPNYGYTF. The CDR3 bases are TGTGCCAGCTCACTCTACAGTGCCCCTAACTATGGCTACACCTTC.

This sequence joins TRBV7-6 and TRBJ1-3; D is ambiguous. V was clipped by 1 base and J by 4 bases, with 8 bases between them. CDR1 is SGHVS and CDR2 is FNYEAQ in the germline V gene. This CDR3 has 14 amino acids. The CDR3 reads CASSLVALGNTIYF. The CDR3 nucleotides are TGTGCCAGCAGCTTAGTAGCACTAGGAAACACCATATATTTT.